The 23 T cell receptor beta chains listed next were all sequenced from one sample in a study of early T cells in non-severe SARS-CoV-2 infection. TCRdb fed the 5' RACE reads into MiXCR, producing one record per CDR3 protein. Here the sample spans under 70,000 distinct CDR3 sequences, around 7.7% being singletons. Here the sequenced sample was whole blood, taken at baseline. The receptors come from an adult who was a healthcare worker with PCR-confirmed SARS-CoV-2 infection or an uninfected control (not recorded which).

V is TRBV20-1 and J is TRBJ2-1, with a tentative D call TRBD2 (5 bases). Germline loops: CDR1 DFQATT, CDR2 SNEGSKA (reference sequence). Trimming left V 4 bases short and J 12 bases short, with 16 bases between. CDR3 length: 12 residues. The CDR3 bases are TGCAGTGCTATTGTTGGGGAGCTGCGGCAGTTCTTC. It is translated as CSAIVGELRQFF.

The sample holds many counts of this clonotype. The genes are TRBV14 and TRBJ2-7; no firm D call. Trimming removed 3 bases at V and 0 bases at J, with 12 bases between. Germline lookup yields CDR1 SGHDN and CDR2 FVKESK. The CDR3 runs to 15 residues. The CDR3 sequence is CASSHSWSSSYEQYF. In nucleotides, the CDR3 is TGTGCCAGCAGCCACTCCTGGTCAAGCTCCTACGAGCAGTACTTC.

This chain links TRBV7-9 with TRBJ1-6; possible D gene TRBD1, 5 bases. Trimming pared 3 bases from V and 8 bases from J, leaving 8 bases between. There are 13 residues in the CDR3. Germline lookup yields CDR1 SEHNR and CDR2 FQNEAQ (reference sequence). The CDR3 is CASSFVRDSPLHF. The DNA of the CDR3 is TGTGCCAGCAGCTTTGTCAGGGATTCACCCCTCCACTTT.

This clonotype was seen a few times. J is TRBJ2-7 and V is TRBV5-1, with D perhaps TRBD1 (6 bases). This CDR3 contains 13 residues. CDR1 and CDR2 from the germline V gene are SGHRS and YFSETQ. Trimming shortened V by 4 bases and J by 5 bases, and 13 bases separated the two germline ends. The chain's CDR3 is CASSPPGQNEQYF. The CDR3 bases are TGCGCCAGCAGCCCCCCGGGACAAAACGAGCAGTACTTC.

This clonotype was counted only a few times. The rearrangement joins TRBV12-3 or TRBV12-4 to TRBJ1-2; D is unresolved. CDR3 length: 11 residues. Trimming left V 1 base short and J 9 bases short, with 6 bases between. Here the CDR3 reads CASSLGASYTF. The CDR3, as DNA: TGTGCCAGCAGTTTAGGAGCGAGCTACACCTTC.

The V gene is TRBV18, the J gene TRBJ2-1, with TRBD1 as a possible D gene (6 bases). V lost 8 bases and J 0 bases, leaving 14 bases between the germline ends. This CDR3 region has 15 residues. Germline loops: CDR1 KGHSH, CDR2 LQKENI. This CDR3 reads CASLGQSSSYNEQFF. The CDR3 DNA reads TGTGCCAGCCTAGGACAGTCTAGCTCCTACAATGAGCAGTTCTTC. The variable domain in full, with the rest retrieved from reference TRBV18 and TRBJ2-1, is NAGVMQNPRHLVRRRGQEARLRCSPMKGHSHVYWYRQLPEEGLKFMVYLQKENIIDESGMPKERFSAEFPKEGPSILRIQQVVRGDSAAYFCASLGQSSSYNEQFFGPGTRLTVL.

This chain links TRBV7-6 with TRBJ2-1; 12 nucleotides line up with TRBD2. The CDR3 loop spans 16 amino acids. With 0 bases clipped from V and 7 bases from J, the junction kept 4 bases outside the gene matches. Germline CDR1 and CDR2: SGHVS and FNYEAQ. In DNA form, the CDR3 reads TGTGCCAGCAGCTTAGCGGTTCTAGCGGGAGGGAATGAGCAGTTCTTC. Translation gives CASSLAVLAGGNEQFF. Filled out from reference TRBV7-6 and TRBJ2-1, the complete variable domain reads GAGVSQSPRYKVTKRGQDVALRCDPISGHVSLYWYRQALGQGPEFLTYFNYEAQQDKSGLPNDRFSAERPEGSISTLTIQRTEQRDSAMYRCASSLAVLAGGNEQFFGPGTRLTVL.

The gene calls are TRBV6-2 or TRBV6-3 and TRBJ2-1; D is unclear. This CDR3 spans 13 amino acids. Germline V gives CDR1 MNHEY, CDR2 SVGEGT. V lost 0 bases, J lost 9 bases, and 9 bases lay in between. CDR3 amino acids: CASSYSTHGEQFF. CDR3 DNA: TGTGCCAGCAGTTACTCGACACATGGTGAGCAGTTCTTC.

This clonotype was found many times. The chain carries TRBV14 and TRBJ1-4; TRBD1 might be the D (5 bases). Trimming took off 5 bases at V and 14 bases at J, with 15 bases between the two ends. The germline V gene encodes CDR1 SGHDN and CDR2 FVKESK. The CDR3 length is 12 residues. The chain's CDR3 is CASSGGPRSLFF. The DNA of the CDR3 is TGTGCCAGCAGCGGGGGACCCCGGAGCCTGTTTTTT. The full variable domain, with the rest looked up from reference TRBV14 and TRBJ1-4, is EAGVTQFPSHSVIEKGQTVTLRCDPISGHDNLYWYRRVMGKEIKFLLHFVKESKQDESGMPNNRFLAERTGGTYSTLKVQPAELEDSGVYFCASSGGPRSLFFGSGTQLSVL.

The chain couples TRBV20-1 to TRBJ1-5, with a tentative D call TRBD1 (6 bases). Germline CDR1 reads DFQATT; CDR2 reads SNEGSKA (reference sequence). Trimming took 5 bases from V and 7 from J, leaving 18 bases between them. This CDR3 spans 14 amino acids. The DNA of the CDR3 is TGCAGTGCTCTATCTGAAGGGGGGGTCCAGCCCCAGCATTTT. This encodes CSALSEGGVQPQHF.

There are many counts of this clonotype. The rearrangement links TRBV20-1 to TRBJ2-5; 12 nucleotides agree with TRBD2. From germline, CDR1 is DFQATT and CDR2 SNEGSKA (reference sequence). This CDR3 is 14 amino acids long. Trimming at V came to 2 bases and at J to 4 bases, leaving 2 bases not matched to a gene. DNA of the CDR3: TGCAGTGCTAGACTAGCGGGAGGGAGAGAGACCCAGTACTTC. This sequence encodes CSARLAGGRETQYF.

This clonotype was observed many times. The gene calls are TRBV2 and TRBJ1-5; no reliable D call. Trimming removed 1 base from V and 0 bases from J, with 16 bases in between. The CDR3 sequence is 18 residues long. Looked up from germline, CDR1 is SNHLY and CDR2 is FYNNEI. In DNA form, the CDR3 reads TGTGCCAGCAGTGAAGGGCTTGTGGATCAATATAGCAATCAGCCCCAGCATTTT. It codes for CASSEGLVDQYSNQPQHF.

This clonotype has at least ten counts. DNA of the CDR3: TGTGCCAGCAACTCCTTCGGGGGAGAGTATGGCTACACCTTC. Protein product: CASNSFGGEYGYTF. The chain has TRBV5-4 and TRBJ1-2, with a weak D call TRBD1 (5 bases). V shed 6 bases and J shed 5 bases, with 17 bases lying between them. CDR3 length: 14 amino acids. Germline V gene lookup returns CDR1 SGHNT and CDR2 YYREEE (reference sequence).

This clonotype was recorded at least ten times. The V call is TRBV7-3, the J call TRBJ2-6; 8 nucleotides agree with TRBD1. J was trimmed by 0 bases and V by 0 bases; bases with no gene match: 4. The CDR3 is 18 amino acids. CDR1 and CDR2 from the germline V gene are SGHTA and FQGTGA. The CDR3 DNA is TGTGCCAGCAGCTTAACGGGACAGGCCTACTCTGGGGCCAACGTCCTGACTTTC. It encodes CASSLTGQAYSGANVLTF. Variable domain in full (rest from reference TRBV7-3 and TRBJ2-6): GAGVSQTPSNKVTEKGKYVELRCDPISGHTALYWYRQSLGQGPEFLIYFQGTGAADDSGLPNDRFFAVRPEGSVSTLKIQRTERGDSAVYLCASSLTGQAYSGANVLTFGAGSRLTVL.

This clonotype has at least ten counts. This chain connects TRBV7-3 to TRBJ2-1; the D gene is possibly TRBD2 (6 bases). The CDR3 has 12 residues. The germline V gene has CDR1 SGHTA and CDR2 FQGTGA. V lost 3 bases and J lost 9, with 9 bases in between. CDR3 bases: TGTGCCAGCAGCTTGGTCGGGGGTGAGCAGTTCTTC. Translated, it gives CASSLVGGEQFF.

This clonotype has at least ten counts. The CDR3 spells CAWRSNSGNTIYF. CDR3 nucleotides: TGTGCCTGGAGGTCCAACTCTGGAAACACCATATATTTT. The chain employs TRBV30 and TRBJ1-3; D gene unclear. The CDR3 runs 13 residues. Germline loops: CDR1 GTSNPN, CDR2 SVGIG (reference sequence). V was shortened by 3 bases and J by 0 bases, with 6 bases between the two germline ends.

This clonotype was observed a few times. This chain joins TRBV5-4 and TRBJ2-6, with D possibly matching TRBD1 (5 bases). There are 15 residues in the CDR3. The germline V and J ends were trimmed by 4 bases and 0 bases, with 8 bases remaining between them. Germline CDR1 SGHNT, CDR2 YYREEE (reference sequence). The CDR3 DNA is TGTGCCAGCAGCAGCAGGGTCTCTGGGGCCAACGTCCTGACTTTC. Amino acids: CASSSRVSGANVLTF.

This clonotype was observed many times. The V gene is TRBV7-8, the J gene TRBJ1-5, with TRBD1 matching 8 bases. The germline V gene encodes CDR1 SGHVS and CDR2 FQNEAQ. Trimming cost V 5 bases and J 5 bases; bases outside gene matches: 11. The length of the CDR3 is 16 residues. The CDR3: CASSQDRVLPYQPQHF. The CDR3 DNA is TGTGCCAGCAGCCAGGACAGGGTTCTACCCTATCAGCCCCAGCATTTT.

The chain is built from TRBV28 and TRBJ2-1; TRBD2 aligns across 8 bases. Trimming at V came to 6 bases and at J to 6 bases, leaving 10 bases not matched to a gene. Germline V gives CDR1 MDHEN, CDR2 SYDVKM. The CDR3 length is 15 residues. The CDR3 bases are TGTGCCAGCAGCGGGAGCGGGAGAAGTAGCAATGAGCAGTTCTTC. It encodes CASSGSGRSSNEQFF. The complete variable domain, with remaining parts taken from reference TRBV28 and TRBJ2-1, reads DVKVTQSSRYLVKRTGEKVFLECVQDMDHENMFWYRQDPGLGLRLIYFSYDVKMKEKGDIPEGYSVSREKKERFSLILESASTNQTSMYLCASSGSGRSSNEQFFGPGTRLTVL.

There are many counts of this clonotype. This chain uses TRBV4-1 with TRBJ2-7, with 8 bases aligning to TRBD2. Germline V gene sequence: CDR1 MGHRA, CDR2 YSYEKL. J lost 4 bases, V lost 2 bases, and 7 bases had no gene match. The CDR3 spans 15 residues. CDR3 sequence (DNA): TGCGCCAGCAGCCAAACTAGCGGTCCCCCGTACGAGCAGTACTTC. This codes for CASSQTSGPPYEQYF.

This clonotype was observed many times. The chain uses TRBV4-1 and TRBJ2-1; D is ambiguous. Trimming stripped 2 bases from V and 9 bases from J, with 14 bases between. Per the germline V gene, CDR1 is MGHRA and CDR2 is YSYEKL. This CDR3 is built from 14 residues. CDR3 sequence reads: CASSQFYLVTEQFF. CDR3 coding DNA: TGCGCCAGCAGCCAATTCTATCTGGTTACTGAGCAGTTCTTC.

The sample holds a few counts of this clonotype. This rearrangement joins TRBV25-1 to TRBJ2-1; possibly TRBD1 or TRBD2 for D (6 bases each). The germline V and J ends were trimmed by 6 bases and 5 bases, with 17 bases remaining between them. Germline values: CDR1 MGHDK, CDR2 SYGVNS. The CDR3 extends over 15 amino acids. CDR3 nucleotide sequence: TGTGCCAGCAGATCAGAGGGGGGCTGGAACAATGAGCAGTTCTTC. Translating it yields CASRSEGGWNNEQFF.

This sequence joins TRBV7-3 and TRBJ2-1, with a weak D call TRBD2 (6 bases). The V end lost 5 bases, the J end lost 9 bases, and 17 bases lay between the germline ends. The CDR3 loop spans 14 amino acids. Germline values: CDR1 SGHTA, CDR2 FQGTGA. The CDR3 sequence: CASSRDLAGGEQFF. CDR3 bases: TGTGCCAGCAGCCGGGACTTAGCTGGGGGTGAGCAGTTCTTC.